This T cell receptor (beta chain) was captured by sequencing in a study of T-cell memory formation after mild COVID-19. One entry per CDR3 protein, called by TCRdb with MiXCR from the 5' RACE reads. Of about 13,000 distinct CDR3 sequences listed, approximately 19% are singletons. In this sample, this clonotype turned up many times. The CDR3 is 14 amino acids. The V end was cut by 1 base, the J end by 7 bases, with 12 bases between. Germline V CDR1 and CDR2: SGHDT, YYEEEE. The V gene is TRBV5-6, the J gene TRBJ1-5, with unresolved D. This clonotype was sampled from an adult woman who had mild COVID-19 (a few samples of this study predate the infection). Cell type and time point are not known. Sequenced sample: PBMCs or a T cell subset sorted from them (not recorded which). The CDR3 reads CASSLYPGNQPQHF. As DNA, the CDR3 is TGTGCCAGCAGCTTGTACCCGGGGAACCAGCCCCAGCATTTT.